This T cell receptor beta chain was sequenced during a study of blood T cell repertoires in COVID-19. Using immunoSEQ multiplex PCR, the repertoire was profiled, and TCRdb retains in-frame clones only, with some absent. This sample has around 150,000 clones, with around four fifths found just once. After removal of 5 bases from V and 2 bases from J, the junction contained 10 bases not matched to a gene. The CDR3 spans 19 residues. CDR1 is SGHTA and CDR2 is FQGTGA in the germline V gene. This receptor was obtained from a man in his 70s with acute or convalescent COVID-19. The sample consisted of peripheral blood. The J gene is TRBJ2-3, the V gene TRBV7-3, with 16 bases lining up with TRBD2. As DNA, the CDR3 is TGTGCCAGCAGCCGGGGACTAGCGGGGGGGCCCGTGGACACAGATACGCAGTATTTT. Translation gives CASSRGLAGGPVDTDTQYF.